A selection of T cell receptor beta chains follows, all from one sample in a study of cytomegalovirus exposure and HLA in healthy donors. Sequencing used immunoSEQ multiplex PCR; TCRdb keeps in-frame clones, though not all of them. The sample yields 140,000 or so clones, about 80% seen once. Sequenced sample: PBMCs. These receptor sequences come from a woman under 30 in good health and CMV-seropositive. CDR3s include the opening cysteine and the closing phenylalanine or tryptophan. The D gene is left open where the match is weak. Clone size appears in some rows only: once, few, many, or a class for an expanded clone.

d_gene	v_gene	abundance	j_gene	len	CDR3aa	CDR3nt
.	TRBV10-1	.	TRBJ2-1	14	CASSDAGGAGEQFF	TGCGCCAGCAGTGACGCTGGGGGGGCCGGGGAGCAGTTCTTC
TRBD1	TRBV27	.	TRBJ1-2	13	CASSSGTGASYTF	TGTGCCAGCAGTTCCGGGACAGGGGCCTCCTACACCTTC
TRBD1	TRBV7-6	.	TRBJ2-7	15	CASSLETGDTYEQYF	TGTGCCAGCAGCTTAGAGACAGGGGACACCTACGAGCAGTACTTC
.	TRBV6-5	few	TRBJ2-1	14	CASSYGGADNEQFF	TGTGCCAGCAGTTACGGGGGGGCGGACAATGAGCAGTTCTTC
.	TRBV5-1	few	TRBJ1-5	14	CASSDSGGGQPQHF	TGCGCCAGCAGCGACTCGGGGGGCGGGCAGCCCCAGCATTTT
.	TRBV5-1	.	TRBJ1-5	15	CASSLGTRDNQPQHF	TGCGCCAGCAGCTTGGGGACCAGGGACAATCAGCCCCAGCATTTT
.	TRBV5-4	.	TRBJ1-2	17	CASSLGGGPQGKRGYTF	TGTGCCAGCAGCTTGGGGGGTGGCCCACAGGGTAAAAGGGGCTACACCTTC
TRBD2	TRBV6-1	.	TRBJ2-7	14	CASNSGVAGEEQYF	TGTGCCAGCAATTCCGGGGTAGCGGGGGAGGAGCAGTACTTC
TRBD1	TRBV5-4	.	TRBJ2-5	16	CASSSTGTEYQETQYF	TGTGCCAGCAGCTCAACCGGGACAGAGTACCAAGAGACCCAGTACTTC
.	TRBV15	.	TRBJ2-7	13	CATSRDPQYEQYF	TGTGCCACCAGCAGAGATCCCCAGTATGAGCAGTACTTC
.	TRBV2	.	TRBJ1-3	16	CASSEARRTGGNTIYF	TGTGCCAGCAGCGAAGCACGGAGAACAGGTGGAAACACCATATATTTT
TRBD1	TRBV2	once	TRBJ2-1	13	CASSTSRDSRQFF	TGTGCCAGCAGTACCAGTAGGGACAGCCGGCAGTTCTTC
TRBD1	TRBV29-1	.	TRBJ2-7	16	CNVERNPRDRGGEQYF	TGCAACGTTGAACGAAACCCCCGGGACAGGGGGGGCGAGCAGTACTTC
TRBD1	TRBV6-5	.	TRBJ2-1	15	CASRSHGTGNNEQFF	TGTGCCAGCAGGTCCCACGGGACAGGTAACAATGAGCAGTTCTTC
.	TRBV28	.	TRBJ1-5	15	CASDDSYFSNQPQHF	TGTGCCAGTGACGACAGCTACTTTAGCAATCAGCCCCAGCATTTT
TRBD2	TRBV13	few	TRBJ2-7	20	CASSPVLPGTSGGASYEQYF	TGTGCCAGCAGCCCTGTCCTACCCGGGACTAGCGGGGGGGCCTCCTACGAGCAGTACTTC
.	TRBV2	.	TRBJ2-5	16	CASRVDVVTGEETQYF	TGTGCCAGCAGGGTGGATGTGGTAACGGGGGAAGAGACCCAGTACTTC
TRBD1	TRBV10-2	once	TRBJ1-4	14	CASTTGEGSEKLFF	TGCGCCAGCACGACAGGGGAGGGTAGTGAAAAACTGTTTTTT
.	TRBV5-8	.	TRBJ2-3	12	CASSIRGDTQYF	TGTGCCAGCAGCATACGCGGAGATACGCAGTATTTT
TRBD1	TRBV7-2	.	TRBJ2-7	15	CASSISGQGDYEQYF	TGTGCCAGCAGCATAAGCGGACAGGGGGACTACGAGCAGTACTTC
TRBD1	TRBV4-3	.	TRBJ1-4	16	CASSQRGTGGYEKLFF	TGCGCCAGCAGCCAACGCGGGACAGGGGGCTACGAAAAACTGTTTTTT